Below, 27 T cell receptor beta chains from the same sample are listed, as sequenced in a study of cytomegalovirus exposure and HLA in healthy donors. PCR used 60 Vbeta primers and 13 Jbeta primers. The repertoire was sequenced with immunoSEQ multiplex PCR; TCRdb's copy has only in-frame clones and lacks some. The sample shows roughly 110,000 clones, almost 70% of them seen only once. Specimen: PBMCs. All receptors derive from a man aged 30 to 39 in good health and CMV-seropositive.

The chain is built from TRBV21-1 and TRBJ2-1; the D segment call TRBD2 is taken from the table without a DNA check. TRBV21-1 is a listed pseudogene. This CDR3 is built from 12 residues. CDR3 residues: CQGTSGRPSQFF. The DNA for the CDR3 is TGTCAAGGCACTAGCGGCAGACCATCCCAGTTCTTC.

The chain links TRBV5-1 to TRBJ1-1; D call uncertain. V shed 0 bases and J shed 0 bases, with 12 bases lying between them. The CDR3 has 16 residues. From germline, CDR1 is SGHRS and CDR2 YFSETQ. The CDR3 region is CASSLDPGRLNTEAFF. The DNA for the CDR3 is TGCGCCAGCAGCTTGGATCCGGGTAGGTTGAACACTGAAGCTTTCTTT. Looking up the rest from reference TRBV5-1 and TRBJ1-1 gives the full variable domain: KAGVTQTPRYLIKTRGQQVTLSCSPISGHRSVSWYQQTPGQGLQFLFEYFSETQRNKGNFPGRFSGRQFSNSRSEMNVSTLELGDSALYLCASSLDPGRLNTEAFFGQGTRLTVV.

This chain uses TRBV15 with TRBJ1-1; 10 bases align to TRBD1. CDR3 length: 16 residues. The junction had 9 bases not matched to a gene; V was cut back by 4 bases and J by 4 bases. Germline V gives CDR1 LNHNV, CDR2 YYDKDF (reference sequence). As DNA, the CDR3 is TGTGCCACCAGCAAGCCCACCCGACAGGGGGCCACTGAAGCTTTCTTT. Encoded protein: CATSKPTRQGATEAFF.

This clone was seen a handful of times. Here the CDR3 DNA reads TGTGCCAGCAGTGAAGCAGCGGGGATGAACACTGAAGCTTTCTTT. This sequence encodes CASSEAAGMNTEAFF. The chain recombines TRBV6-1 with TRBJ1-1; D not resolved. CDR3 size: 15 residues. Trimming removed 0 bases from V and 0 bases from J, with 8 bases in between. CDR1 and CDR2 from the germline V gene are MNHNS and SASEGT.

This clone was found a few times. The chain is built from TRBV11-3 and TRBJ2-1; 11 bases map to TRBD2. V dropped 3 bases and J dropped 9; count of bases not matched to a gene: 4. Looked up from germline, CDR1 is SGHNT and CDR2 is YENEEA. The CDR3 sequence is 14 residues long. CDR3 sequence reads: CASSFSSGRPEQFF. CDR3 DNA sequence: TGTGCCAGCAGCTTTTCTAGCGGGAGGCCTGAGCAGTTCTTC.

The rearrangement links TRBV10-3 to TRBJ2-3, with 8 bases fitting TRBD1. CDR1 is ENHRY and CDR2 is SYGVKD in the germline V gene. V lost 8 bases to trimming and J lost 2 bases; unmatched junction nucleotides: 9. The CDR3 is 15 residues long. CDR3: CAIDESTGVTDTQYF. CDR3 nucleotide sequence: TGTGCCATCGACGAATCGACAGGGGTCACAGATACGCAGTATTTT.

This rearrangement joins TRBV28 to TRBJ2-7; 12 bases line up with TRBD1. The J segment lost 5 bases and the V segment lost 0 bases, leaving 14 bases of the junction unmatched. CDR3 length: 19 residues. CDR1 and CDR2 from the germline V gene are MDHEN and SYDVKM. The CDR3 coding sequence is TGTGCCAGCAGTTTATGGGTCTCCCCGACGCGGGACAGGGGGCACGAGCAGTACGTC. Its translation is CASSLWVSPTRDRGHEQYV.

There are a few counts of this clone. The rearrangement uses TRBV7-9 and TRBJ1-2, with D hard to call. The CDR3 contains 13 residues. The germline gives CDR1 SEHNR, CDR2 FQNEAQ (reference sequence). Trimming removed 3 bases at V and 6 bases at J, with 11 bases between. The DNA of the CDR3 is TGTGCCAGCAGCTTCGGACGGGATAATGGCTACACCTTC. Its protein product is CASSFGRDNGYTF.

This clone was detected a few times. The chain employs TRBV28 and TRBJ1-1, with 9 bases identical to TRBD1. The CDR3 has 14 residues. After removal of 6 bases from V and 4 bases from J, the junction contained 6 bases not matched to a gene. The V gene's germline CDR1 is MDHEN and CDR2 SYDVKM. The CDR3 spells CASRNRGRVTEAFF. In DNA form, the CDR3 reads TGTGCCAGCAGGAACAGGGGGCGGGTCACTGAAGCTTTCTTT.

The rearrangement links TRBV9 to TRBJ2-1, with 10 bases identical to TRBD2. Germline lookup yields CDR1 SGDLS and CDR2 YYNGEE. Losses at the gene ends were 0 bases for V and 9 bases for J; bases not matched to a gene: 9. CDR3 size: 16 residues. The CDR3 loop is CASSVAALAGVLEQFF. The CDR3 DNA reads as TGTGCCAGCAGCGTAGCTGCCCTAGCGGGAGTTCTTGAGCAGTTCTTC.

V is TRBV6-1 and J is TRBJ1-3, with D tentatively TRBD1 (5 bases). V was shortened by 4 bases and J by 0 bases, with 10 bases between the two germline ends. Germline lookup yields CDR1 MNHNS and CDR2 SASEGT. The CDR3 runs 15 residues. The CDR3 DNA reads as TGTGCCAGCAGTGGCGGACACTACTCTGGAAACACCATATATTTT. Translating it yields CASSGGHYSGNTIYF.

The CDR3 DNA sequence: TGTGCCAGCAGTGATCGAAGTCAGGGGATCGGTAATCAGCCCCAGCATTTT. Amino acids: CASSDRSQGIGNQPQHF. This chain joins TRBV6-1 and TRBJ1-5; maybe TRBD1 (6 bases). Germline CDR1 reads MNHNS; CDR2 reads SASEGT. This CDR3 has 17 residues. Trimming removed 3 bases from V and 4 bases from J, with 19 bases in between.

The table lists this clone with a few counts. The chain employs TRBV19 and TRBJ1-6, with TRBD1 identical over 9 bases. The CDR3 covers 16 residues. Looked up from germline, CDR1 is LNHDA and CDR2 is SQIVND (reference sequence). The J segment lost 7 bases and the V segment lost 5 bases, leaving 9 bases of the junction unmatched. The CDR3 DNA is TGTGCCAGTAGTCCGCGGGACAGGGTCTTCAATTCACCCCTCCACTTT. Translated: CASSPRDRVFNSPLHF.

This clone turned up a few times. V usage is TRBV11-2 and J usage is TRBJ1-3; D possibly corresponds to TRBD1 (6 bases). The CDR3 is 13 amino acids. Germline V gives CDR1 SGHAT, CDR2 FQNNGV. The V end was cut by 4 bases, the J end by 8 bases, with 12 bases between. The CDR3, as DNA: TGTGCCAGCAGCTCTCAGGGGAGAGACACCATATATTTT. Its translation is CASSSQGRDTIYF.

The CDR3 sequence is CASSDLAGGPMNEQFF. CDR3 in DNA: TGTGCCAGCAGTGACTTAGCGGGGGGGCCGATGAATGAGCAGTTCTTC. This chain uses TRBV2 with TRBJ2-1; 11 nucleotides align to TRBD2. The CDR3 covers 16 residues. CDR1 is SNHLY, CDR2 FYNNEI, per germline. V lost 3 bases and J lost 7; bases outside the gene matches: 8.

The CDR3 DNA sequence: TGCGCCAGCAGCTTGGCCGGCGGCTTCCTGAACACCGGGGAGCTGTTTTTT. Translating gives CASSLAGGFLNTGELFF. The chain couples TRBV5-1 to TRBJ2-2; no reliable D call. Trimming cost V 0 bases and J 1 base, with 13 bases left between them. Per the germline V gene, CDR1 is SGHRS and CDR2 is YFSETQ. The CDR3 totals 17 residues.

The V and J genes are TRBV27 and TRBJ1-1; the D is unclear. V lost 4 bases and J 0 bases, leaving 12 bases between the germline ends. Looked up from germline, CDR1 is MNHEY and CDR2 is SMNVEV (reference sequence). CDR3 length equals 15 residues. The CDR3 spells CASSSSGMVNTEAFF. The CDR3 bases are TGTGCCAGCAGTTCCTCGGGGATGGTGAACACTGAAGCTTTCTTT.

The chain employs TRBV11-3 and TRBJ2-5, with TRBD2 matching over 14 bases. The ends lost 4 bases at V and 5 bases at J; junction bases unmatched: 12. The CDR3 is 18 residues long. Germline V gene sequence: CDR1 SGHNT, CDR2 YENEEA. In nucleotides, the CDR3 is TGTGCCAGCAGCTGGGATCAAGGACTAGCGGGAGGTTGGGAGACCCAGTACTTC. Translating gives CASSWDQGLAGGWETQYF.

The chain employs TRBV10-3 and TRBJ2-7, with 8 bases identical to TRBD1. The CDR3 runs 16 residues. V shed 3 bases and J 3 bases; nucleotides not matched to a gene: 10. Per the germline V gene, CDR1 is ENHRY and CDR2 is SYGVKD. CDR3 loop: CAISDSSRGLNYEQYV. The CDR3 nucleotides are TGTGCCATCAGTGATTCCAGCAGGGGGCTGAACTACGAGCAGTACGTC.

The chain recombines TRBV5-1 with TRBJ2-1; D gene ambiguous. Germline-derived CDR1 and CDR2 are SGHRS and YFSETQ. The CDR3 totals 19 residues. The V end was cut by 1 base, the J end by 3 bases, with 23 bases between. CDR3 DNA sequence: TGCGCCAGCAGCTTGTGGTATACGCGGTCCTCATCTTTCTACAATGAGCAGTTCTTC. Translated, it gives CASSLWYTRSSSFYNEQFF.

This clone was picked up one time. The chain couples TRBV4-2 to TRBJ2-6; weak D call: TRBD2 (7 bases). Trimming removed 0 bases at V and 0 bases at J, with 21 bases between. This CDR3 region has 21 residues. Germline V gives CDR1 LGHNA, CDR2 YNFKEQ. The CDR3 DNA reads as TGTGCCAGCAGCCAAGATTGGGCGGGGGCAACCGTGCCCTCTGGGGCCAACGTCCTGACTTTC. Its protein is CASSQDWAGATVPSGANVLTF.

The chain couples TRBV27 to TRBJ2-5, with 7 bases lining up with TRBD1. The V segment lost 5 bases and the J segment 5 bases; nucleotides outside the gene matches: 8. CDR1 and CDR2 (germline): MNHEY, SMNVEV (reference sequence). This CDR3 contains 14 residues. This CDR3 reads CASSRRQGRETQYF. The CDR3 coding sequence is TGTGCCAGCAGTCGGCGACAGGGTAGGGAGACCCAGTACTTC.

The gene calls are TRBV5-1 and TRBJ2-5; TRBD2 is a possible D gene (6 bases). The germline V and J ends were trimmed by 4 bases and 1 base, with 14 bases remaining between them. The CDR3 is made up of 15 amino acids. Germline V gives CDR1 SGHRS, CDR2 YFSETQ. CDR3 sequence reads: CASSPYGRSQETQYF. The DNA for the CDR3 is TGCGCCAGCAGCCCTTATGGGAGGTCCCAAGAGACCCAGTACTTC. The full variable domain, completed using reference TRBV5-1 and TRBJ2-5, is KAGVTQTPRYLIKTRGQQVTLSCSPISGHRSVSWYQQTPGQGLQFLFEYFSETQRNKGNFPGRFSGRQFSNSRSEMNVSTLELGDSALYLCASSPYGRSQETQYFGPGTRLLVL.

The genes are TRBV6-5 and TRBJ1-2, with TRBD1 as a possible D gene (5 bases). This CDR3 spans 15 amino acids. CDR1 is MNHEY and CDR2 is SVGAGI in the germline V gene. V gave up 0 bases and J gave up 3 bases, with 11 bases separating them. CDR3 DNA: TGTGCCAGCAGTTACTCACAGAGGGACTACTATGGCTACACCTTC. Translation gives CASSYSQRDYYGYTF.

The chain combines TRBV11-3 with TRBJ1-3; D is unresolved. The CDR3 runs 15 residues. The V end was cut by 2 bases, the J end by 0 bases, with 8 bases between. The germline V gene encodes CDR1 SGHNT and CDR2 YENEEA. In DNA form, the CDR3 reads TGTGCCAGCAGCTTAAGCGAAGCCTCTGGAAACACCATATATTTT. It translates to CASSLSEASGNTIYF.

The chain links TRBV9 to TRBJ1-6, with D tentatively TRBD1 (5 bases). Looked up from germline, CDR1 is SGDLS and CDR2 is YYNGEE. V was cut by 2 bases and J by 7 bases, with 10 bases left in between. The CDR3 length is 14 residues. The CDR3 sequence: CASSVGGENSPLHF. DNA for the CDR3: TGTGCCAGCAGCGTGGGGGGAGAAAATTCACCCCTCCACTTT.

The chain links TRBV6-6 to TRBJ2-1; 11 nucleotides agree with TRBD2. V lost 7 bases to trimming and J lost 5 bases; unmatched junction nucleotides: 1. This CDR3 comprises 13 residues. The germline gives CDR1 MNHNY, CDR2 SVGAGI (reference sequence). The CDR3 here is CASILAGDNEQFF. The CDR3 coding sequence is TGTGCCAGCATACTAGCGGGGGACAATGAGCAGTTCTTC.